The 24 T cell receptor beta chains below come from one sample, sequenced in a study of cytomegalovirus exposure and HLA in healthy donors. Amplification used 60 Vbeta primers and 13 Jbeta primers. Repertoires were generated with immunoSEQ multiplex PCR, while TCRdb's copy carries only in-frame clones and drops some. The table includes 99,000 or so clones, about 80% detected once. The source material was PBMCs. All receptors come from a female donor in good health and CMV-seropositive.

The V gene is TRBV6-6, the J gene TRBJ1-1; 7 positions agree with TRBD1. V trimming: 0 bases; J trimming: 12 bases; junction bases outside the gene matches: 10. This CDR3 is built from 14 residues. Germline values: CDR1 MNHNY, CDR2 SVGAGI (reference sequence). CDR3 region: CASSYSGTEGISFF. Written as DNA, the CDR3 is TGTGCCAGCAGTTACTCCGGGACAGAGGGGATCTCTTTCTTT.

V usage is TRBV5-1 and J usage is TRBJ2-3, with 10 bases that match TRBD2. Germline V gives CDR1 SGHRS, CDR2 YFSETQ. Trimming removed 5 bases from V and 1 base from J; junction bases left unmatched: 10. This CDR3 region has 17 residues. Here the CDR3 reads CASRRLAGSYRTDTQYF. The CDR3 nucleotides are TGCGCCAGCAGAAGACTAGCGGGCAGTTACCGCACAGATACGCAGTATTTT.

The chain is built from TRBV7-8 and TRBJ2-1, with 10 bases matching TRBD2. The CDR3 has 15 amino acids. The V and J ends lost 4 bases and 6 bases, in that order; junction bases with no gene match: 6. Per the germline V gene, CDR1 is SGHVS and CDR2 is FQNEAQ. The CDR3 DNA reads as TGTGCCAGCAGCTCACCAGCGGGAGGGGGCAATGAGCAGTTCTTC. It yields the protein CASSSPAGGGNEQFF.

This chain connects TRBV5-1 to TRBJ2-2, with D maybe TRBD1 (6 bases). Trimming left V 0 bases short and J 5 bases short, with 11 bases between. The CDR3 runs 15 residues. CDR1 is SGHRS and CDR2 is YFSETQ in the germline V gene. The CDR3 region has the DNA TGCGCCAGCAGCTTGGGACAGGCTGAGACCGGGGAGCTGTTTTTT. Protein: CASSLGQAETGELFF.

The genes are TRBV6-5 and TRBJ2-2; D is ambiguous. Germline V gives CDR1 MNHEY, CDR2 SVGAGI. CDR3 length: 12 residues. With 5 bases removed from V and 1 base from J, the gap between germline ends came to 2 bases. CDR3 sequence (DNA): TGTGCCAGCAGTCAGAACACCGGGGAGCTGTTTTTT. Translation gives CASSQNTGELFF.

The V and J genes are TRBV7-9 and TRBJ1-1; D remains unclear. The CDR3 contains 12 residues. Per germline, CDR1 SEHNR and CDR2 FQNEAQ (reference sequence). Trimming took off 5 bases at V and 3 bases at J, with 7 bases between the two ends. Written as DNA, the CDR3 is TGTGCCAGCAGCCCTATGGACACTGAAGCTTTCTTT. Protein: CASSPMDTEAFF.

The rearrangement joins TRBV9 to TRBJ1-3; 7 positions agree with TRBD1. The CDR3 is made up of 20 amino acids. The germline gives CDR1 SGDLS, CDR2 YYNGEE. The trim removed 3 bases at V and 3 bases at J, leaving 21 bases unmatched. This CDR3 reads CASSAEAGTAMKRSGNTIYF. The CDR3 nucleotides read TGTGCCAGCAGCGCAGAAGCCGGGACAGCGATGAAACGGAGTGGAAACACCATATATTTT. Using reference TRBV9 and TRBJ1-3 for the parts outside the CDR3, the full variable domain is DSGVTQTPKHLITATGQRVTLRCSPRSGDLSVYWYQQSLDQGLQFLIQYYNGEERAKGNILERFSAQQFPDLHSELNLSSLELGDSALYFCASSAEAGTAMKRSGNTIYFGEGSWLTVV.

J is TRBJ1-1 and V is TRBV11-2, with D uncertain. This CDR3 contains 12 residues. CDR1 and CDR2 from the germline V gene are SGHAT and FQNNGV. The V end was cut by 1 base, the J end by 11 bases, with 11 bases between. The CDR3 is CASSLGLERAFF. In DNA, the CDR3 is TGTGCCAGCAGCTTAGGTCTGGAGCGGGCTTTCTTT.

The V call is TRBV7-9, the J call TRBJ2-7, with D perhaps matching TRBD2 (5 bases). From germline, CDR1 is SEHNR and CDR2 FQNEAQ (reference sequence). This CDR3 is 13 amino acids long. Between the trimmed V and J ends, which lost 8 bases and 0 bases, there was a span of 11 bases. CDR3 in DNA: TGTGCCAGCGCTCGAAGCGGCTCCTACGAGCAGTACTTC. This sequence encodes CASARSGSYEQYF. Together with reference TRBV7-9 and TRBJ2-7, the CDR3 gives the full variable domain: DTGVSQNPRHKITKRGQNVTFRCDPISEHNRLYWYRQTLGQGPEFLTYFQNEAQLEKSRLLSDRFSAERPKGSFSTLEIQRTEQGDSAMYLCASARSGSYEQYFGPGTRLTVT.

The chain links TRBV5-4 to TRBJ2-7; 9 bases line up with TRBD2. The CDR3 sequence is 16 residues long. Germline V CDR1 and CDR2: SGHNT, YYREEE (reference sequence). Trimming removed 0 bases from V and 1 base from J; junction bases left unmatched: 5. CDR3 sequence (DNA): TGTGCCAGCAGCTTGGCGTTAGCGGGGGCTTCCTACGAGCAGTACTTC. Its protein is CASSLALAGASYEQYF. Supplemented by reference TRBV5-4 and TRBJ2-7, the full variable domain reads ETGVTQSPTHLIKTRGQQVTLRCSSQSGHNTVSWYQQALGQGPQFIFQYYREEENGRGNFPPRFSGLQFPNYSSELNVNALELDDSALYLCASSLALAGASYEQYFGPGTRLTVT.

J is TRBJ2-2 and V is TRBV5-6, with 7 bases lining up with TRBD1. This CDR3 contains 15 residues. Trimming removed 0 bases from V and 2 bases from J; junction bases left unmatched: 1. Germline V gives CDR1 SGHDT, CDR2 YYEEEE. CDR3 coding DNA: TGTGCCAGCAGCTTGGAAGGGGGCAACACCGGGGAGCTGTTTTTT. Translated, it gives CASSLEGGNTGELFF. Supplemented by reference TRBV5-6 and TRBJ2-2, the full variable domain reads DAGVTQSPTHLIKTRGQQVTLRCSPKSGHDTVSWYQQALGQGPQFIFQYYEEEERQRGNFPDRFSGHQFPNYSSELNVNALLLGDSALYLCASSLEGGNTGELFFGEGSRLTVL.

This chain links TRBV5-1 with TRBJ2-2, with D possibly matching TRBD1 (6 bases). The germline CDR1 and CDR2 sequences are SGHRS and YFSETQ. This CDR3 region has 16 residues. V lost 4 bases and J 6 bases, leaving 19 bases between the germline ends. In nucleotides, the CDR3 is TGCGCCAGCAGCCTAAAACAGGGATGGGCGGCCGGGGAGCTGTTTTTT. This encodes CASSLKQGWAAGELFF.

For the CDR3, the DNA is TGTGCCAGCAGCTTAGAACAGGGGCCCTATGGCTACACCTTC. Amino acid sequence: CASSLEQGPYGYTF. The rearrangement links TRBV7-9 to TRBJ1-2, with 7 nucleotides matching TRBD1. The CDR3 is made up of 14 amino acids. After removal of 1 base from V and 4 bases from J, the junction contained 3 bases not matched to a gene. Germline lookup yields CDR1 SEHNR and CDR2 FQNEAQ (reference sequence).

V gene TRBV6-6 combines with J gene TRBJ2-2, with 7 bases fitting TRBD2. Germline CDR1 MNHNY, CDR2 SVGAGI (reference sequence). J was trimmed by 2 bases and V by 8 bases; bases with no gene match: 11. The CDR3 runs 16 residues. CDR3 region: CASVKREGTNTGELFF. CDR3 nucleotide sequence: TGTGCCAGCGTAAAAAGGGAGGGGACCAACACCGGGGAGCTGTTTTTT.

The gene calls are TRBV12-5 and TRBJ1-2; TRBD1 agrees at 9 bases. Germline CDR1 LGHNT, CDR2 FRNRAP. Trimming cost V 6 bases and J 3 bases; bases outside gene matches: 8. This CDR3 has 15 residues. For the CDR3, the DNA is TGTGCTAGTGGACCTACACAGGGGGCGGACTATGGCTACACCTTC. This sequence encodes CASGPTQGADYGYTF.

This clone was recorded only once. The chain links TRBV28 to TRBJ2-7; TRBD1 is a possible D gene (6 bases). CDR1 and CDR2 (germline): MDHEN, SYDVKM. This CDR3 region has 13 residues. Trimming shortened V by 5 bases and J by 5 bases, and 13 bases separated the two germline ends. CDR3 loop: CASSPGVTHEQYF. CDR3 in DNA: TGTGCCAGCAGTCCAGGGGTTACCCACGAGCAGTACTTC.

V and J are TRBV7-9 and TRBJ1-3; no firm D call. Trimming took 7 bases from V and 0 from J, leaving 4 bases between them. The CDR3 sequence is 12 residues long. Per the germline V gene, CDR1 is SEHNR and CDR2 is FQNEAQ (reference sequence). CDR3 sequence reads: CASIHSGNTIYF. In nucleotides, the CDR3 is TGTGCCAGCATCCACTCTGGAAACACCATATATTTT.

This clone was seen once. This chain uses TRBV11-3 with TRBJ2-7; 10 bases fit TRBD1. This CDR3 comprises 14 residues. V lost 5 bases to trimming and J lost 3 bases; unmatched junction nucleotides: 4. Germline lookup yields CDR1 SGHNT and CDR2 YENEEA. The CDR3 spells CASSPRTGGYEQYF. Here the CDR3 DNA reads TGTGCCAGCAGCCCTAGGACAGGGGGCTACGAGCAGTACTTC.

The chain combines TRBV19 with TRBJ2-1; 7 nucleotides match TRBD1. CDR1 and CDR2 from the germline V gene are LNHDA and SQIVND (reference sequence). This CDR3 is 15 amino acids long. The trim removed 5 bases at V and 4 bases at J, leaving 8 bases unmatched. CDR3 loop: CASSPEETGYNEQFF. Written as DNA, the CDR3 is TGTGCCAGTAGTCCAGAGGAGACAGGGTACAATGAGCAGTTCTTC.

V gene TRBV7-9 combines with J gene TRBJ2-7, with D tentatively TRBD2 (6 bases). The V end was cut by 2 bases, the J end by 7 bases, with 12 bases between. Germline values: CDR1 SEHNR, CDR2 FQNEAQ (reference sequence). The CDR3 extends over 13 amino acids. The CDR3 reads CASSLPQEGEQYF. The CDR3, as DNA: TGTGCCAGCAGCTTACCCCAGGAGGGGGAGCAGTACTTC.

The V gene is TRBV9, the J gene TRBJ1-3; D gene ambiguous. This CDR3 region has 14 residues. Per germline, CDR1 SGDLS and CDR2 YYNGEE. The V end lost 4 bases, the J end lost 2 bases, and 10 bases lay between the germline ends. The CDR3 reads CASSLNGAGNTIYF. Here the CDR3 DNA reads TGTGCCAGCAGCCTAAACGGGGCTGGAAACACCATATATTTT.

As concerns this clone: A junction end diverges from the germline sequence, so it may reflect a read error. V is TRBV6-6 and J is TRBJ1-2; no definite D call. The CDR3 is made up of 14 amino acids. Germline V gives CDR1 MNHNY, CDR2 SVGAGI (reference sequence). The CDR3 sequence: CASTPRETGYGYPF. CDR3 coding DNA: TGTGCCAGCACCCCTCGGGAGACCGGCTATGGCTACCCCTTC.

The rearrangement joins TRBV9 to TRBJ1-5, with D possibly matching TRBD1 (6 bases). V was cut by 3 bases and J by 2 bases, with 12 bases left in between. Germline loops: CDR1 SGDLS, CDR2 YYNGEE. The CDR3 is 15 residues long. The CDR3 region has the DNA TGTGCCAGCAGCGCGGGGACATTTCGCAATCAGCCCCAGCATTTT. Its protein product is CASSAGTFRNQPQHF.

The chain carries TRBV5-4 and TRBJ2-5; D might be TRBD1 (6 bases). The last part of the DNA fits TRBJ2-7 better; the J call may be wrong. The germline gives CDR1 SGHNT, CDR2 YYREEE (reference sequence). The CDR3 runs to 14 residues. In DNA form, the CDR3 reads TGTGCCAGCAGCTTGTTTGGACAGTCCTACGAGCAGTACTTC. Amino acids: CASSLFGQSYEQYF.